This T cell receptor (beta chain) was retrieved from a study of T cell repertoires in cytomegalovirus infection. Study-wide context: Used in the study were CMV epitopes, some recently identified and HLA-C-restricted, others well-studied and HLA-B-restricted. Study outcomes and limitations: The ex vivo response showed dominance by HLA-C-restricted CMV-specific TCR beta clonotypes.

This clonotype was counted a few times. Antigen: not known. Trimming took off 9 bases at V and 0 bases at J, with 8 bases between the two ends. The CDR3 covers 13 residues. TCRdb re-called the reads with MiXCR, one entry per CDR3 protein. This table has about 700,000 distinct CDR3 sequences, 30% to 40% appearing once. The sequence was collected from a human donor in good health (CMV status not recorded). Some clones in this sample may be carry-over from other donors' samples. The source material was cultured PBMCs, sampled from culture after CMV antigen stimulation. The genes are TRBV12-3 or TRBV12-4 and TRBJ1-4; D is undetermined. The CDR3 spells CASSQATNEKLFF. CDR3 in DNA: TGTGCCAGTTCTCAGGCAACTAATGAAAAACTGTTTTTT.